This T cell receptor beta chain was observed in a study of T cell responses to AZD1222 COVID-19 vaccine. Generated by immunoSEQ multiplex PCR, the TCRdb table keeps only in-frame clones and is missing some. The sample holds 200,000 to 250,000 clones, roughly 94% seen once. Overall study findings and caveats: Donors were chiefly white British, with a greater number of females, and clonal diversity was perhaps underestimated. An increase in Spike-specific TCR breadth and depth was observed after two AZD1222 doses. With dominance at 160-218 and 743-854, vaccine-associated CD4 TCRs spanned spike. Repertoire sampling happened only post peak T cell response.

Germline lookup yields CDR1 SGHNT and CDR2 YYREEE (reference sequence). Deletions cut 4 bases from V and 8 bases from J, with 12 bases between. The CDR3 is made up of 12 amino acids. With respect to this clone: Its antigen remains unidentified.

The sequence came from an adult who received the MenACWY meningococcal vaccine as a control. Sequencing used peripheral blood, obtained 28 days after the second dose of the MenACWY control vaccine. V is TRBV5-4 and J is TRBJ1-2, with D perhaps TRBD1 (5 bases). The CDR3 loop is CASSADSSGYTF. CDR3 nucleotides: TGTGCCAGCAGCGCCGACAGCTCCGGCTACACCTTC.